This T cell receptor beta chain originates from a study of blood T cell repertoires in COVID-19. Profiled with immunoSEQ multiplex PCR; TCRdb holds only in-frame clones, not every one. The top ten clones hold around 6.9% of a sample with about 240,000 clones, roughly nine tenths of them seen once. Material for sequencing was peripheral blood. The receptor was isolated from a man between 60 and 70 years old who had recovered from COVID-19.

Here the CDR3 DNA reads TGTGCCAGCAGCGTACGTACAGGGGTATTCAGGCCCGGCACGGACACAGATACGCAGTATTTT. It is translated as CASSVRTGVFRPGTDTDTQYF. This sequence joins TRBV7-8 and TRBJ2-3; 7 nucleotides line up with TRBD1. The CDR3 is 21 amino acids. With 5 bases clipped from V and 2 bases from J, the junction kept 25 bases outside the gene matches. CDR1 is SGHVS, CDR2 FQNEAQ, per germline.